This section outlines one T cell receptor (beta chain) sequence together with its context. This entry belongs to a study of Ad26.COV2.S vaccination and SARS-CoV-2 variants. Germline CDR1 reads MNHEY; CDR2 reads SMNVEV (reference sequence). The CDR3 contains 15 residues. V lost 4 bases and J 0 bases, leaving 10 bases between the germline ends. Documented treatment: 19 received Ad26.COV2.S at low or high dose, single or two shots; about 5 received placebo; per-sample allocation not given. All samples were drawn on day 63, counting from the first vaccine or placebo injection. Sequencing used immunoSEQ multiplex PCR; TCRdb keeps in-frame clones, though not all of them. The profile shows roughly 510,000 clones, roughly 85% of them singletons.

V is TRBV27 and J is TRBJ1-3; a weak D match, TRBD1 (5 bases). Material: peripheral blood, obtained in a trial of Ad26.COV2.S vaccine versus placebo. This clonotype was sampled from a person between 18 and 65 years old who received the Ad26.COV2.S COVID-19 vaccine or a placebo. CDR3 coding DNA: TGTGCCAGCAGTTCAGACAGCTACTCTGGAAACACCATATATTTT. This sequence encodes CASSSDSYSGNTIYF.